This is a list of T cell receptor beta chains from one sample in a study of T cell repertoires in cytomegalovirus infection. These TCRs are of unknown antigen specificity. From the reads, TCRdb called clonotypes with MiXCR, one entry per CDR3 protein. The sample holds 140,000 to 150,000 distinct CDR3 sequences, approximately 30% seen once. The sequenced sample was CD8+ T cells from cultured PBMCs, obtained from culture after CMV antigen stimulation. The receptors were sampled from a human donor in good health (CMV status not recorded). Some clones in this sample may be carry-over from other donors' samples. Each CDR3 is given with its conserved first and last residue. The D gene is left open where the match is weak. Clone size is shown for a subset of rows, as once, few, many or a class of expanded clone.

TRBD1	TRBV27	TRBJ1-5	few	TGTGCCAGCAGTGGTCCAGGGGGCCTCAATCAGCCCCAGCATTTT	CASSGPGGLNQPQHF
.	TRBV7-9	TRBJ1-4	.	TGTGCCAGCAGCTCCGAGGGTGCTAATGAAAAACTGTTTTTT	CASSSEGANEKLFF
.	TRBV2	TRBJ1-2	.	TGTGCCAGCAGTGAAGGGCCGGCTATCTATGGCTACACCTTC	CASSEGPAIYGYTF
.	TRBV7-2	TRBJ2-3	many	TGTGCCAGCAGCTTAGGCCCAACAGATACGCAGTATTTT	CASSLGPTDTQYF
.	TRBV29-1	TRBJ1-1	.	TGCAGCGTTGCCCCAAGTACAGTGAACACTGAAGCTTTCTTT	CSVAPSTVNTEAFF
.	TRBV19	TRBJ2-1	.	TGTGCCCGAAAACAGCGACCCTACAATGAGCAGTTCTTC	CARKQRPYNEQFF
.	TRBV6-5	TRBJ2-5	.	TGTGCCAGCAGCTCTAGAGAGACCCAGTACTTC	CASSSRETQYF
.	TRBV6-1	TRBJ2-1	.	TGTGCCAGCAATACAGGACGTATGGCCGTTTGGGAGCAGTTCTTC	CASNTGRMAVWEQFF
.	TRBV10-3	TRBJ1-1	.	TGTGCCATCAGTGAGTCGGGGATGAACACTGAAGCTTTCTTT	CAISESGMNTEAFF
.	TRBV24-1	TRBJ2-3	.	TGTGCCACCAGTGATTGGACAGATACGCAGTATTTT	CATSDWTDTQYF
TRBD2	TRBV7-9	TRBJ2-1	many	TGTGCCAGCAGCTTAGCTCTAGCGGGCTACAATGAGCAGTTCTTC	CASSLALAGYNEQFF
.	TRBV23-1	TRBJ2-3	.	TGCGCCAGCAGCAAATCCGGTGGCCAGCCTAGCACAGATACGCAGTATTTT	CASSKSGGQPSTDTQYF
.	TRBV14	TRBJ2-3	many	TGTGCCAGCAGCTATAACCAAGAGCTCCAGGGGGATACGCAGTATTTT	CASSYNQELQGDTQYF
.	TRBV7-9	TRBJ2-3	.	TGTGCCAGCAGCTGGGACGTCACAGATACGCAGTATTTT	CASSWDVTDTQYF
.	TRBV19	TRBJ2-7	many	TGTGCCAGTAGTACTGGGACAAACTACGAGCAGTACTTC	CASSTGTNYEQYF
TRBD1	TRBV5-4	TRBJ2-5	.	TGTGCCAGCAGCCGACGGACAGGACAAGAGACCCAGTACTTC	CASSRRTGQETQYF
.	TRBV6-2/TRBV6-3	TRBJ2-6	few	TGTGCCAGCAGTTACGACAGGAAGTACTCTGGGGCCAACGTCCTGACTTTC	CASSYDRKYSGANVLTF
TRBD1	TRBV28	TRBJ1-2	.	TGTGCCAGCAGAGTACAGGGGGCTAATGGCTACACCTTC	CASRVQGANGYTF
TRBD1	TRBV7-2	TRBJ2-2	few	TGTGCCAGCAGCTCGGACCCAGGGGGCACCGGGGAGCTGTTTTTT	CASSSDPGGTGELFF
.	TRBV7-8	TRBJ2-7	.	TGTGCCAACAGCCTCGGCTCCGGACAGACCTACGAGCAGTACTTC	CANSLGSGQTYEQYF
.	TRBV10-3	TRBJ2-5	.	TGTGCCATCAGTGAGCCAGCGCAAGAGACCCAGTACTTC	CAISEPAQETQYF
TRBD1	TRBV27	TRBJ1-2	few	TGTGCCAGCAGTTTAAGACAGGGTGCTAACTATGGCTACACCTTC	CASSLRQGANYGYTF
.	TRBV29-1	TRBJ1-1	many	TGCAGCGTTAGGTTGGAGAACACTGAAGCTTTCTTT	CSVRLENTEAFF
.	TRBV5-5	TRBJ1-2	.	TGTGCCAGCAGCTTGGAGTGGTTTGAGGGATCGGCCTACGGCTACACCTTC	CASSLEWFEGSAYGYTF
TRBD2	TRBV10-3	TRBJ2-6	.	TGTGCCATCAAGCCGGATCTCAGTGGGGGGGACCCACCCCTCTCTGGGGCCAACGTCCTGACTTTC	CAIKPDLSGGDPPLSGANVLTF
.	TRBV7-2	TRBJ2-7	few	TGTGCCAGCAGCTTAGGAGGGCAGGGTTCCCACGAGCAGTACTTC	CASSLGGQGSHEQYF
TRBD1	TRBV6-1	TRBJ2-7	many	TGTGCCAGCAGAACGACAGGGGGACCCTACGAGCAGTACTTC	CASRTTGGPYEQYF
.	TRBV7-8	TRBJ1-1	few	TGTGCCAGCAGCTTAGCTGGCAGGGTCTACACTGAAGCTTTCTTT	CASSLAGRVYTEAFF
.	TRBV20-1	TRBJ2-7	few	TGCAGTGCTAGAGGGGGAGGGGGACAGTACTCCTACGAGCAGTACTTC	CSARGGGGQYSYEQYF
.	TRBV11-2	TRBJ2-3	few	TGTGCCAGCAGCCCTGAGCCTGATACGCAGTATTTT	CASSPEPDTQYF
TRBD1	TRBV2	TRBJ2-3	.	TGTGCCAGCAGTGAAGCGGGGCCTTCGGGACAGGAGTTTACAGATACGCAGTATTTT	CASSEAGPSGQEFTDTQYF
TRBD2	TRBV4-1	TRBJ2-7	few	TGTGCCAGCAGCCATCTAGCGGGGGGGCCCCACGAGCAGTACTTC	CASSHLAGGPHEQYF
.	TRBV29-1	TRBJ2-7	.	TGCAGCGTTGAAGAATCTCACGGGTACGAGCAGTACTTC	CSVEESHGYEQYF
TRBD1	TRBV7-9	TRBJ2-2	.	TGTGCCAGCAGCTCTAGTTCCGGGACAGTTCCCGGGGAGCTGTTTTTT	CASSSSSGTVPGELFF
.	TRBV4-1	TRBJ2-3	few	TGCGCCAGCCGAGAGACTTTAACAGATACGCAGTATTTT	CASRETLTDTQYF
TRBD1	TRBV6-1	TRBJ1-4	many	TGTGCCAGCAGAACCATCAGGGGGTCTAATGAAAAACTGTTTTTT	CASRTIRGSNEKLFF
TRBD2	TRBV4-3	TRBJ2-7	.	TGCGCCAGCAGCCAAGCTAGCGGGGGCTACGAGCAGTACTTC	CASSQASGGYEQYF
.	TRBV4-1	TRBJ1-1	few	TGCGCCAGCAGCCAAGCCTTCACTAGGCGGTACACTGAAGCTTTCTTT	CASSQAFTRRYTEAFF
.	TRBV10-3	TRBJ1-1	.	TGTGCCACTCTGGGTTATGGAGATAACACTGAAGCTTTCTTT	CATLGYGDNTEAFF
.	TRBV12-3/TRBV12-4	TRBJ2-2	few	TGTGCCAGCAGTTCGGACCATTCCGGGAACACCGGGGAGCTGTTTTTT	CASSSDHSGNTGELFF